Listed below are T cell receptor beta chains from one sample, sequenced in a study of T cell repertoires in cytomegalovirus infection. Antigen specificity for these receptors is unknown. One entry per CDR3 protein, called by TCRdb with MiXCR from the reads. The repertoire holds 100,000 to 120,000 distinct CDR3 sequences, around 30% seen once, with around 41% in the top ten. Material: CD8+ T cells from cultured PBMCs, obtained from culture after CMV antigen stimulation. Receptors originate from a human donor in good health (CMV status not recorded). Some clones in this sample may be carry-over from other donors' samples. The CDR3 runs from the conserved cysteine through the conserved F or W. Each record gives: V gene, D gene, J gene, clone size, CDR3 length, CDR3 DNA, CDR3 protein. The D gene is left open where the match is weak. Not all rows give a size; the values are once, few, many and, for expanded clones, a class.

TRBV7-8,-,TRBJ1-6,large,15,TGTGCCAGCAGCTTAGAGTCTGGAGTCAATTCACCCCTCCACTTT,CASSLESGVNSPLHF
TRBV7-4,-,TRBJ2-6,-,14,TGTGCCAGCAGCTTACCGTCCGGGGCCAACGTCCTGACTTTC,CASSLPSGANVLTF
TRBV7-2,TRBD1,TRBJ2-1,-,15,TGTGCCAGCAGCTGGCCCGGGACAGGGGGCAATGAGCAGTTCTTC,CASSWPGTGGNEQFF
TRBV4-1,TRBD2,TRBJ2-3,few,15,TGCGCCAGCAGCCTAACTAGCGGCCGAGCAGATACGCAGTATTTT,CASSLTSGRADTQYF
TRBV29-1,-,TRBJ1-2,-,13,TGCAGCGTTGAAGGGGGGCGTAACTATGGCTACACCTTC,CSVEGGRNYGYTF
TRBV27,-,TRBJ1-2,-,15,TGTGCCAGCAGTCCGGGACAATCCCGGGGCTATGGCTACACCTTC,CASSPGQSRGYGYTF
TRBV6-5,-,TRBJ2-2,few,16,TGTGCCAGCACTCATAGAATAGGGGAAGGCACCGGGGAGCTGTTTTTT,CASTHRIGEGTGELFF
TRBV6-2/TRBV6-3,TRBD2,TRBJ2-7,-,14,TGTGCCAGCAGTTACTCGAACAGCGGGGGCGAGCAGTACTTC,CASSYSNSGGEQYF
TRBV20-1,-,TRBJ1-1,-,14,TGCAGTGCTAGAGGCCCAAAAATGAACACTGAAGCTTTCTTT,CSARGPKMNTEAFF
TRBV4-3,-,TRBJ1-6,-,15,TGCGCCAGCAGCCAAGAGGGCAGGGGTAGTTCACCCCTCCACTTT,CASSQEGRGSSPLHF
TRBV4-3,-,TRBJ1-1,many,15,TGCGCCAGCAGCCAAGTCCGGGACCAGGGAACTGAAGCTTTCTTT,CASSQVRDQGTEAFF
TRBV4-1,-,TRBJ1-6,few,13,TGCGCCAGCAGCCCAGTTCCAGGCTCACCCCTCCACTTT,CASSPVPGSPLHF
TRBV7-2,TRBD1,TRBJ2-2,few,12,TGTGCCAGCAACAGGGGTGCCGGGGAGCTGTTTTTT,CASNRGAGELFF
TRBV7-3,-,TRBJ2-1,-,15,TGTGCCAGCAGCTTATCGGGACTTCCTAACAATGAGCAGTTCTTC,CASSLSGLPNNEQFF
TRBV29-1,TRBD1,TRBJ2-3,-,14,TGCAGTGGATATGACAGGGGCTTCACAGATACGCAGTATTTT,CSGYDRGFTDTQYF
TRBV5-4,-,TRBJ1-1,few,15,TGTGCCAGCAGCCCCCTAGGCAGGGAGAACACTGAAGCTTTCTTT,CASSPLGRENTEAFF
TRBV7-2,TRBD2,TRBJ2-5,few,16,TGTGCCAGCAGCTTAGCTCTAGCGGGGGGACAAGAGACCCAGTACTTC,CASSLALAGGQETQYF
TRBV12-3/TRBV12-4,-,TRBJ1-5,many,15,TGTGCCAGCAGCCTCGGTGGCCGCCTCAATCAGCCCCAGCATTTT,CASSLGGRLNQPQHF
TRBV12-5,-,TRBJ1-1,-,13,TGTGCTAGTGGTCACACGACAGAGACTGAAGCTTTCTTT,CASGHTTETEAFF
TRBV20-1,-,TRBJ2-7,few,13,TGCAGTGCTAGTGAGGGGGGATACTACGAGCAGTACTTC,CSASEGGYYEQYF
TRBV7-6,TRBD2,TRBJ2-1,-,17,TGTGCCAGCAGCTTTTCACCCGCGACCCCGGGGGGGAATGAGCAGTTCTTC,CASSFSPATPGGNEQFF
TRBV7-3,-,TRBJ2-7,few,14,TGTGCCAGCAGCTTATCCGGGGGCTTCCACGAGCAGTACTTC,CASSLSGGFHEQYF
TRBV15,TRBD1,TRBJ1-6,few,17,TGTGCCACCAGCAGAGATCAGGGGGCTCCTTCTAATTCACCCCTCCACTTT,CATSRDQGAPSNSPLHF
TRBV7-2,-,TRBJ2-7,many,14,TGTGCCAGCAGCTTTTACCTGGGAGCCTACGAGCAGTACTTC,CASSFYLGAYEQYF
TRBV5-6,-,TRBJ2-4,few,15,TGTGCCAGCAGCTTGGCGGCGGTTACCAAAAACATTCAGTACTTC,CASSLAAVTKNIQYF
TRBV11-3,-,TRBJ2-5,few,15,TGTGCCAGCAGCTTATCCCCGGCTACTAAAGAGACCCAGTACTTC,CASSLSPATKETQYF
TRBV27,-,TRBJ2-1,-,12,TGTGCCGTCGGACTGGTGAACAATGAGCAGTTCTTC,CAVGLVNNEQFF
TRBV12-3/TRBV12-4,TRBD1,TRBJ1-1,-,12,TGTGCCAGCTCGACAGGGCTCACTGAAGCTTTCTTT,CASSTGLTEAFF
TRBV5-1,-,TRBJ1-2,many,12,TGCGCCAGCAGAGAGGGAACGGGCGGCTACACCTTC,CASREGTGGYTF
TRBV4-2,-,TRBJ2-1,-,16,TGTGCCAGCAGCCAAGAACAGGAGAGCTCCTACAATGAGCAGTTCTTC,CASSQEQESSYNEQFF
TRBV7-6,TRBD2,TRBJ2-7,-,15,TGTGCCAGCAGCTCGGGAGGGCAGGGGATCAACGAGCAGTACTTC,CASSSGGQGINEQYF
TRBV4-1,TRBD1,TRBJ2-5,-,16,TGCGCCAGCAGCCAAGCATACGACAGGGGGCAAGAGACCCAGTACTTC,CASSQAYDRGQETQYF
TRBV4-1,TRBD1,TRBJ2-1,few,14,TGCGCCAGCAGCCCTAGACAGGGGGCAAATGAGCAGTTCTTC,CASSPRQGANEQFF
TRBV7-2,TRBD2,TRBJ2-7,many,15,TGTGCCAGCAGCTTAACTAGCGGGGGATACGACGAGCAGTACTTC,CASSLTSGGYDEQYF
TRBV6-6,-,TRBJ1-1,few,12,TGTGCCAGCTACGGGACTGTCACTGAAGCTTTCTTT,CASYGTVTEAFF
TRBV11-3,-,TRBJ2-1,-,13,TGTGCCAGCAGCCCGCGGATCTCCAATGAGCAGTTCTTC,CASSPRISNEQFF
TRBV4-3,TRBD2,TRBJ2-1,few,15,TGCGCCAGCAGCCAAGATCAGACTAGCGGGGGGCCTACGTTCTTC,CASSQDQTSGGPTFF
TRBV4-2,TRBD1,TRBJ1-6,-,17,TGTGCCAGCAGCCCTAGGACAGGGGGCCCCTATAATTCACCCCTCCACTTT,CASSPRTGGPYNSPLHF
TRBV28,TRBD1,TRBJ2-3,-,17,TGTGCCAGCAGTTTAGGGTTTGGGGACAGGGGGCTACATACGCAGTATTTT,CASSLGFGDRGLHTQYF